One and the same sample provided the 23 T cell receptor beta chains below, sequenced in a study of early T cells in non-severe SARS-CoV-2 infection. TCRdb reprocessed the 5' RACE reads with MiXCR, giving one entry per CDR3 protein. The sample lists approximately 30,000 distinct CDR3 sequences, approximately 6.3% occurring once. Sequenced: whole blood. The receptors stem from an adult who was a healthcare worker with PCR-confirmed SARS-CoV-2 infection or an uninfected control (not recorded which).

In its sample, this clonotype was seen a few times. J is TRBJ2-1 and V is TRBV21-1; no check of the table's D call, TRBD1, against the DNA was made. TRBV21-1 constitutes a pseudogene. The CDR3 sequence is 15 residues long. CDR3 sequence: CASSNSPGSYNEQFF. The CDR3 region has the DNA TGTGCCAGCAGCAATTCCCCGGGGAGCTACAATGAGCAGTTCTTC.

This clonotype has a count of ten or more. Its ends do not fully match the called genes, so a read error is possible. The rearrangement links TRBV7-2 to TRBJ1-3; 7 bases align to TRBD1. The CDR3 loop spans 14 amino acids. The germline gives CDR1 SGHTA, CDR2 FQGNSA. The CDR3, as DNA: TGTGCCAGCAGCCACAGGGGCTCTGAAAACACCATATATTTT. This gives the protein CASSHRGSENTIYF.

This clonotype was seen ten or more times. The V gene is TRBV7-9, the J gene TRBJ2-2, with D unresolved. From germline, CDR1 is SEHNR and CDR2 FQNEAQ (reference sequence). The CDR3 is made up of 13 amino acids. Trimming shortened V by 3 bases and J by 5 bases, and 7 bases separated the two germline ends. The CDR3 DNA reads TGTGCCAGCAGCTTGAGTGAAACCGGGGAGCTGTTTTTT. Translated, it gives CASSLSETGELFF.

This sequence joins TRBV29-1 and TRBJ2-1; perhaps D is TRBD1 or TRBD2 (6 bases each). Germline V gene sequence: CDR1 SQVTM, CDR2 ANQGSEA. The CDR3 has 13 amino acids. The V gene lost 3 bases and the J gene lost 6 bases, with 12 bases spanning the gap. CDR3 DNA sequence: TGCAGCGTTGAGGGGGGCCAACTCAATGAGCAGTTCTTC. This encodes CSVEGGQLNEQFF.

This chain joins TRBV5-8 and TRBJ1-2; D is possibly TRBD1 (5 bases). The CDR3 covers 15 residues. From germline, CDR1 is SGHTS and CDR2 YDEGEE. V dropped 2 bases and J dropped 3 bases, with 14 bases sitting between them. The CDR3 DNA follows: TGTGCCAGCAGCTTAAGCCCCGTGGGGGACTATGGCTACACCTTC. This sequence encodes CASSLSPVGDYGYTF.

The rearrangement links TRBV12-3 or TRBV12-4 to TRBJ2-1; possible D gene TRBD2, 6 bases. The CDR3 consists of 15 residues. The V end was cut by 5 bases, the J end by 8 bases, with 19 bases between. CDR3 nucleotides: TGTGCCAGCAGTCTACCGGGGGTTGGGATCGATGAGCAGTTCTTC. Translated: CASSLPGVGIDEQFF.

This clonotype came up many times. V gene TRBV28 combines with J gene TRBJ1-5; 9 nucleotides line up with TRBD1. CDR1 is MDHEN, CDR2 SYDVKM, per germline. V shed 6 bases and J 4 bases; nucleotides not matched to a gene: 10. The CDR3 length is 16 residues. In DNA, the CDR3 is TGTGCCAGCAGCATGATCCGGGACAGGGTTAATCAGCCCCAGCATTTT. Residues: CASSMIRDRVNQPQHF.

V and J are TRBV15 and TRBJ1-4, with D perhaps TRBD1 (6 bases). Trimming took 1 base from V and 6 from J, leaving 12 bases between them. Germline-derived CDR1 and CDR2 are LNHNV and YYDKDF (reference sequence). CDR3 length equals 15 residues. The CDR3 protein is CATSRGRGSDEKLFF. The CDR3, as DNA: TGTGCCACCAGCAGAGGAAGGGGGTCCGATGAAAAACTGTTTTTT.

The table lists this clonotype with a few counts. The rearrangement links TRBV24-1 to TRBJ2-6; D unclear. Trimming took off 6 bases at V and 0 bases at J, with 14 bases between the two ends. Germline loops: CDR1 KGHDR, CDR2 SFDVKD. The CDR3 covers 17 residues. The CDR3 DNA reads as TGTGCCACCAGTCCCGCCCAAGCTAACTCTGGGGCCAACGTCCTGACTTTC. Translating gives CATSPAQANSGANVLTF.

In its sample, this clonotype was seen a few times. The chain employs TRBV3-1 and TRBJ1-1; D gene uncertain. The CDR3 is made up of 13 amino acids. Germline V gives CDR1 LGHDT, CDR2 YNNKEL (reference sequence). Trimming took 4 bases from V and 1 from J, leaving 7 bases between them. CDR3 in DNA: TGTGCCAGCAGCCGACACCCGAACACTGAAGCTTTCTTT. Translating it yields CASSRHPNTEAFF.

Ten or more counts support this clonotype. This rearrangement joins TRBV12-3 or TRBV12-4 to TRBJ2-1; TRBD2 matches at 7 bases. After removal of 5 bases from V and 0 bases from J, the junction contained 7 bases not matched to a gene. The CDR3 has 16 amino acids. CDR3 coding DNA: TGTGCCAGCAGTCTACTAGCGCTCAGCTCCTACAATGAGCAGTTCTTC. It encodes CASSLLALSSYNEQFF.

V gene TRBV20-1 combines with J gene TRBJ2-3; 12 bases fit TRBD2. J lost 4 bases, V lost 2 bases, and 1 base had no gene match. The CDR3 is 14 residues long. The V gene's germline CDR1 is DFQATT and CDR2 SNEGSKA (reference sequence). The CDR3 loop is CSARRLAGADTQYF. CDR3 bases: TGCAGTGCTAGAAGACTAGCGGGAGCAGATACGCAGTATTTT.

This clonotype was seen at least ten times. The chain recombines TRBV9 with TRBJ2-5; D unresolved. The CDR3 is 13 residues long. Between the trimmed V and J ends, which lost 4 bases and 4 bases, there was a span of 11 bases. Germline loops: CDR1 SGDLS, CDR2 YYNGEE. CDR3 in amino acids: CASSLGPLETQYF. DNA for the CDR3: TGTGCCAGCAGCCTAGGCCCCCTAGAGACCCAGTACTTC.

There are many counts of this clonotype. Here the CDR3 reads CASSQEGTSGSTDTQYF. The CDR3 nucleotides are TGCGCCAGCAGCCAAGAGGGGACTAGCGGGAGCACAGATACGCAGTATTTT. V usage is TRBV4-3 and J usage is TRBJ2-3; 12 bases are shared with TRBD2. The V segment lost 0 bases and the J segment 0 bases; nucleotides outside the gene matches: 1. Germline V gene sequence: CDR1 LGHNA, CDR2 YSLEER. The CDR3 is 17 residues long.

A word on this clonotype: A read error is possible here, since a much larger clone lies one base away. The chain recombines TRBV6-5 with TRBJ2-5; 8 bases agree with TRBD2. The CDR3 is 15 amino acids. Germline V gene lookup returns CDR1 MNHEY and CDR2 SVGAGI. The DNA for the CDR3 is TGTGCCGGCAGTAGCCAAGGGACTAGGGAAGAGACCCAGTACTTC. This encodes CAGSSQGTREETQYF.

This clonotype was counted ten times or more. This chain connects TRBV7-2 to TRBJ1-1; 7 bases align to TRBD1. J lost 4 bases, V lost 1 base, and 9 bases had no gene match. Germline CDR1 and CDR2: SGHTA and FQGNSA. The CDR3 covers 16 residues. Written as DNA, the CDR3 is TGTGCCAGCAGCTTAGTTGGCGTCCCAGGGGGCACTGAAGCTTTCTTT. It is translated as CASSLVGVPGGTEAFF.

The sample holds many counts of this clonotype. CDR3 DNA: TGCGCCAGCAGCCAAGACCTACAGGCGTACCATGAGCAGTTCTTC. This codes for CASSQDLQAYHEQFF. The gene calls are TRBV4-3 and TRBJ2-1; maybe TRBD1 (5 bases). The CDR3 totals 15 residues. CDR1 and CDR2 (germline): LGHNA, YSLEER. V lost 0 bases and J 8 bases, leaving 14 bases between the germline ends.

This clonotype is classed as medium-sized. The chain has TRBV7-2 and TRBJ2-3; either TRBD1 or TRBD2 may fit D (5 bases each). CDR1 is SGHTA, CDR2 FQGNSA, per germline. With 5 bases removed from V and 0 bases from J, the gap between germline ends came to 12 bases. The CDR3 consists of 15 residues. CDR3 coding DNA: TGTGCCAGCAGCATCCGGGACCCTAGCACAGATACGCAGTATTTT. Amino acids: CASSIRDPSTDTQYF.

This clonotype was recorded at least ten times. The gene calls are TRBV6-5 and TRBJ1-2; D gene unclear. There are 13 residues in the CDR3. Trimming removed 7 bases at V and 8 bases at J, with 17 bases between. Per the germline V gene, CDR1 is MNHEY and CDR2 is SVGAGI. The CDR3 reads CASMAVIRGGYTF. CDR3 coding DNA: TGTGCCAGCATGGCAGTTATAAGAGGCGGCTACACCTTC.

This clonotype was recorded many times. This sequence joins TRBV10-2 and TRBJ2-7; unclear D gene. The germline V and J ends were trimmed by 2 bases and 6 bases, with 11 bases remaining between them. Germline lookup yields CDR1 WSHSY and CDR2 SAAADI. This CDR3 has 13 residues. The CDR3 loop reads CASSEVGPGEQYF. DNA of the CDR3: TGCGCCAGCAGTGAGGTTGGGCCGGGCGAGCAGTACTTC.

This clonotype has at least ten counts. The chain carries TRBV7-2 and TRBJ2-6; D is tentatively TRBD1 or TRBD2 (5 bases each). Germline loops: CDR1 SGHTA, CDR2 FQGNSA. The CDR3 length is 17 residues. The V gene lost 2 bases and the J gene lost 2 bases, with 13 bases spanning the gap. The CDR3: CASSLSPLGAGANVLTF. CDR3 bases: TGTGCCAGCAGCTTATCACCCTTGGGGGCTGGGGCCAACGTCCTGACTTTC.

This clonotype was picked up a small number of times. The rearrangement uses TRBV19 and TRBJ2-3, with D possibly TRBD1 on 6 matching bases. The CDR3 consists of 17 residues. Trimming shortened V by 5 bases and J by 3 bases, and 21 bases separated the two germline ends. CDR1 is LNHDA, CDR2 SQIVND, per germline (reference sequence). The DNA for the CDR3 is TGTGCCAGTAGTCCCCAGAGCCCCCGACAGGCGACAGATACGCAGTATTTT. Its protein is CASSPQSPRQATDTQYF.

The genes are TRBV28 and TRBJ1-1; D remains ambiguous. Germline CDR1 MDHEN, CDR2 SYDVKM. CDR3 length equals 12 residues. V was shortened by 6 bases and J by 1 base, with 6 bases between the two germline ends. The CDR3 bases are TGTGCCAGCAGGTACAGGAACACTGAAGCTTTCTTT. Its translation: CASRYRNTEAFF.